The clone carrying this T cell receptor beta chain has ten or more counts. Its antigen is currently unknown. The data belong to a study of T cells in Graves' hyperthyroidism and ophthalmopathy. Findings and limits, study-wide: From stable hyperthyroidism, ophthalmopathy was separated by a 13 V-J model.

RNA transcripts gave rise to amplified TCR beta CDR3 regions. A first-round RT-PCR of the TCR CDR3 used the HTBI primer set. TCRdb passed the multiplex PCR reads through MiXCR, listing each CDR3 protein once. The repertoire holds 450,000 to 700,000 distinct CDR3 sequences, with under 60% as singletons. V lost 7 bases and J lost 6; bases outside the gene matches: 7. The germline gives CDR1 LNHDA, CDR2 SQIVND (reference sequence). This CDR3 is 14 amino acids long. The source of this sequence is a woman in her late teens or twenties with Graves' hyperthyroidism. The chain links TRBV19 to TRBJ1-4; 8 bases fit TRBD1. What was sequenced was peripheral blood or thyroid tissue (not recorded which). Written as DNA, the CDR3 is TGTGCCAGTACCAAGACAGGGGACTATGAAAAACTGTTTTTT. Encoded protein: CASTKTGDYEKLFF.